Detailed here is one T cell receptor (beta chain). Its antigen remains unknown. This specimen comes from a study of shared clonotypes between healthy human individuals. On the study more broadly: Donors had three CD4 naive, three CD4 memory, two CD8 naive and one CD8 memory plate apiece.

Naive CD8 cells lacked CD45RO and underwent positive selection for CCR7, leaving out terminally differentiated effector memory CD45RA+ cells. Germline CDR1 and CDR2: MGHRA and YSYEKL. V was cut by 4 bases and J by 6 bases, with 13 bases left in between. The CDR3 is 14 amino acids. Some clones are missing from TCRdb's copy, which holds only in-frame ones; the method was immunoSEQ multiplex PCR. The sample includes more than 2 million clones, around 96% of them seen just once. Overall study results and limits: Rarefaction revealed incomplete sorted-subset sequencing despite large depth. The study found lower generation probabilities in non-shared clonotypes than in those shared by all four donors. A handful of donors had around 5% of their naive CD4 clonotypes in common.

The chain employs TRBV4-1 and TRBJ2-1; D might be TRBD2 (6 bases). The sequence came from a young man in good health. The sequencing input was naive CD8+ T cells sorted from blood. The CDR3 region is CASSPTSFGNEQFF. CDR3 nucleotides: TGCGCCAGCAGCCCTACTAGCTTCGGCAATGAGCAGTTCTTC.